A single sample gave rise to the 12 T cell receptor beta chains below, sequenced in a study of T-cell reconstitution after alpha-beta-depleted transplantation in children. Preparing the TCRbeta library involved the use of unique molecular identifiers. Using its own MiXCR run on the PCR reads, TCRdb lists one record per CDR3 protein. The data show hundreds of thousands of distinct CDR3 sequences, under 14% seen once. The material sequenced was peripheral blood, taken 180 days after TCRalphabeta/CD19-depleted stem cell transplant. All receptors come from a male patient under 10 years old who had a stem cell transplant for chronic granulomatous disease, so the T cells may come from the graft donor.

This clonotype was seen repeatedly, ten times or more. The chain employs TRBV4-3 and TRBJ2-4, with a weak D call TRBD2 (6 bases). V lost 2 bases and J 6 bases, leaving 14 bases between the germline ends. Germline CDR1 is LGHNA and CDR2 is YSLEER. This CDR3 is built from 15 residues. The CDR3: CASSQSGASGNIQYF. DNA for the CDR3: TGCGCCAGCAGCCAATCGGGAGCGTCCGGAAACATTCAGTACTTC.

This clonotype was counted ten times or more. The rearrangement uses TRBV20-1 and TRBJ2-1, with 10 bases identical to TRBD2. V dropped 3 bases and J dropped 14; count of bases not matched to a gene: 10. In germline, CDR1 is DFQATT, CDR2 SNEGSKA (reference sequence). The CDR3 consists of 13 residues. In nucleotides, the CDR3 is TGCAGTGCTAGTGGGCTAGCGGGGGCCACGGAGTTCTTC. Translating it yields CSASGLAGATEFF.

This clonotype was recorded at least ten times. The chain combines TRBV20-1 with TRBJ2-7, with 7 positions matching TRBD2. CDR3 size: 14 residues. CDR1 and CDR2 (germline): DFQATT, SNEGSKA (reference sequence). J gave up 3 bases and V 5 bases, and 10 bases lay outside the gene matches. CDR3 amino acids: CSASRSGDLYEQYF. As DNA, the CDR3 is TGCAGTGCTTCCCGAAGCGGGGATCTCTACGAGCAGTACTTC.

This clonotype was counted ten times or more. As DNA, the CDR3 is TGCAGCGTGGTTGACAGAACCTACGAGCAGTACTTC. Translated: CSVVDRTYEQYF. The chain has TRBV29-1 and TRBJ2-7; D might be TRBD1 (5 bases). CDR1 SQVTM and CDR2 ANQGSEA come from the germline V gene. V lost 6 bases and J 2 bases, leaving 11 bases between the germline ends. The CDR3 has 12 residues.

This clonotype was counted only a few times. CDR3 region: CASSIVQGQYHGEYEQFF. CDR3 sequence (DNA): TGTGCCAGTAGTATAGTTCAAGGACAGTACCATGGTGAATATGAGCAGTTCTTC. V is TRBV19 and J is TRBJ2-1; possible D gene TRBD1, 6 bases. Germline CDR1 LNHDA, CDR2 SQIVND (reference sequence). With 1 base removed from V and 8 bases from J, the gap between germline ends came to 24 bases. The CDR3 extends over 18 amino acids.

The genes are TRBV11-2 and TRBJ2-5, with unresolved D. CDR3 size: 18 residues. Looked up from germline, CDR1 is SGHAT and CDR2 is FQNNGV. Trimming took off 5 bases at V and 1 base at J, with 23 bases between the two ends. The CDR3 DNA sequence: TGTGCCAGCAGCCAACGGGCGGTAAAAATTAATCCCCAAGAGACCCAGTACTTC. This sequence encodes CASSQRAVKINPQETQYF.

Many counts were recorded for this clonotype. This sequence joins TRBV28 and TRBJ2-7, with D unresolved. The CDR3 has 14 residues. The germline gives CDR1 MDHEN, CDR2 SYDVKM. Trimming removed 6 bases at V and 5 bases at J, with 17 bases between. CDR3 coding DNA: TGTGCCAGCAGGAGCAGAAGCAGAGTCCACGAGCAGTACTTC. Its protein is CASRSRSRVHEQYF.

This clonotype was counted ten times or more. V usage is TRBV28 and J usage is TRBJ1-5; no firm D call. The CDR3 extends over 11 amino acids. V lost 6 bases, J lost 9 bases, and 9 bases lay in between. Germline V gives CDR1 MDHEN, CDR2 SYDVKM. This CDR3 is CASRGSGPQHF. The CDR3 nucleotides read TGTGCCAGCAGGGGGTCTGGGCCCCAGCATTTT.

At least ten counts were recorded for this clonotype. The DNA of the CDR3 is TGCAGTGCTCGGACTAGCGGGAGACTATTGGACGAGCAGTACTTC. Residues: CSARTSGRLLDEQYF. The chain has TRBV20-1 and TRBJ2-7, with 13 bases identical to TRBD2. The CDR3 has 15 residues. V gave up 5 bases and J gave up 5 bases; unmatched junction bases: 9. In germline, CDR1 is DFQATT, CDR2 SNEGSKA (reference sequence).

This clonotype was recorded many times. This chain connects TRBV4-1 to TRBJ1-2; 8 bases are a match to TRBD1. In germline, CDR1 is MGHRA, CDR2 YSYEKL. This CDR3 has 14 residues. The junction had 3 bases not matched to a gene; V was cut back by 2 bases and J by 4 bases. CDR3 nucleotide sequence: TGCGCCAGCAGCCAAACAGGGGGAGGCTATGGCTACACCTTC. This codes for CASSQTGGGYGYTF.

A note on this clonotype: A read error may account for a junction end that differs from germline. J is TRBJ2-1 and V is TRBV11-2, with TRBD2 matching 13 bases. The length of the CDR3 is 16 residues. Germline loops: CDR1 SGHAT, CDR2 FQNNGV. This chain's CDR3 is CATSSRLAGGPNEQFF. In nucleotides, the CDR3 is TGTGCCACCAGCTCCAGACTAGCGGGGGGCCCCAATGAGCAGTTCTTC.

This clonotype was observed at least ten times. In DNA, the CDR3 is TGTGCCAGCAGCCCAACCCGACAGGGGAGGGGGGAGACCCAGTACTTC. It encodes CASSPTRQGRGETQYF. This rearrangement joins TRBV5-5 to TRBJ2-5; D is perhaps TRBD1 (8 bases). CDR1 is SGHKS, CDR2 YYEKEE, per germline (reference sequence). V shed 4 bases and J shed 5 bases, with 21 bases lying between them. This CDR3 has 16 amino acids. The full variable domain, its missing parts supplied by reference TRBV5-5 and TRBJ2-5, is DAGVTQSPTHLIKTRGQQVTLRCSPISGHKSVSWYQQVLGQGPQFIFQYYEKEERGRGNFPDRFSARQFPNYSSELNVNALLLGDSALYLCASSPTRQGRGETQYFGPGTRLLVL.